Listed here are 29 T cell receptor beta chains from one sample, sequenced in a study of response to subunit inactivated influenza vaccine. TCRdb redid the calling of the RT-PCR reads with MiXCR, one entry per CDR3 protein. Of hundreds of thousands of distinct CDR3 sequences in the sample, around 8% were seen once. The sample was PBMCs from blood, taken roughly 24 months after vaccination. The source is a man aged 50 to 69 who received an inactivated influenza vaccine.

V gene TRBV20-1 combines with J gene TRBJ2-3; D is possibly TRBD2 (6 bases). In germline, CDR1 is DFQATT, CDR2 SNEGSKA (reference sequence). There are 15 residues in the CDR3. Trimming took 0 bases from V and 4 from J, leaving 14 bases between them. The CDR3 region is CSARDLGEAPDTQYF. In nucleotides, the CDR3 is TGCAGTGCTAGAGATCTGGGGGAGGCCCCAGATACGCAGTATTTT.

The chain carries TRBV12-3 or TRBV12-4 and TRBJ2-7, with D possibly TRBD2 on 6 matching bases. The ends were cut back, 0 bases at V and 5 bases at J, with 20 bases in the middle. This CDR3 comprises 17 residues. In DNA, the CDR3 is TGTGCCAGCAGTTTAGCAGACCGGGGGAGGCACGGGAACGAGCAGTACTTC. The encoded protein is CASSLADRGRHGNEQYF.

This clonotype appeared many times. The rearrangement uses TRBV12-3 or TRBV12-4 and TRBJ1-1; no clear D gene. This CDR3 has 14 amino acids. V lost 1 base to trimming and J lost 2 bases, with 8 bases between them. CDR3 loop: CASSLGTINTEAFF. In DNA form, the CDR3 reads TGTGCCAGCAGTTTAGGGACGATAAACACTGAAGCTTTCTTT.

The chain links TRBV28 to TRBJ2-6; D is perhaps TRBD1 or TRBD2 (5 bases each). This CDR3 is 13 amino acids long. Germline lookup yields CDR1 MDHEN and CDR2 SYDVKM. V shed 9 bases and J shed 2 bases, with 8 bases lying between them. The CDR3 region is CASRDAGANVLTF. The DNA of the CDR3 is TGTGCCAGTAGGGACGCTGGGGCCAACGTCCTGACTTTC.

This clonotype was seen only a few times. The chain employs TRBV7-9 and TRBJ1-2; D not resolved. The CDR3 consists of 13 residues. Germline V gives CDR1 SEHNR, CDR2 FQNEAQ (reference sequence). Between the trimmed V and J ends, which lost 1 base and 8 bases, there was a span of 11 bases. The CDR3 protein is CASSLGVSGGYTF. As DNA, the CDR3 is TGTGCCAGCAGCTTAGGGGTGTCTGGCGGCTACACCTTC.

Points on this clonotype: Its ends do not fully match the called genes, so a read error is possible. The J gene is TRBJ2-2, the V gene TRBV28, with 10 bases matching TRBD2. This CDR3 contains 17 residues. Per germline, CDR1 MDHEN and CDR2 SYDVKM. This chain's CDR3 is CASSPTTLAGGTGEQFF. Here the CDR3 DNA reads TGTGCCAGCAGCCCGACCACTTTAGCGGGAGGCACCGGGGAGCAGTTTTTT.

About this clonotype itself: One end of the junction does not line up with germline, which may come from a read error. The J gene is TRBJ2-2, the V gene TRBV20-1; 15 bases fit TRBD2. CDR1 and CDR2 from the germline V gene are DFQATT and SNEGSKA (reference sequence). The CDR3 has 17 amino acids. The CDR3 region is CCARVWTSGRAAGELFF. The CDR3 nucleotides are TGCTGTGCTAGAGTATGGACTAGCGGGAGGGCCGCCGGGGAGCTGTTTTTT.

This clonotype has more than one count but fewer than ten. This chain uses TRBV2 with TRBJ2-7; 10 bases match TRBD1. Germline CDR1 and CDR2: SNHLY and FYNNEI. The CDR3 contains 21 residues. V gave up 2 bases and J gave up 2 bases; unmatched junction bases: 21. This CDR3 reads CASSERAPTGGGSRTPYEQYF. The CDR3 nucleotides read TGTGCCAGCAGTGAACGGGCACCGACAGGGGGCGGCTCACGGACGCCCTACGAGCAGTACTTC.

This clonotype was picked up a small number of times. The chain has TRBV28 and TRBJ2-7, with D possibly being TRBD1 (5 bases). CDR1 is MDHEN and CDR2 is SYDVKM in the germline V gene. The V end was cut by 6 bases, the J end by 4 bases, with 16 bases between. This CDR3 is 14 amino acids long. The CDR3, as DNA: TGTGCCAGCAGGCCCTCCAACAGGATTTACGAGCAGTACTTC. Protein sequence: CASRPSNRIYEQYF.

This clonotype appeared a few times. This chain uses TRBV15 with TRBJ2-7, with D perhaps TRBD2 (6 bases). The CDR3 has 15 amino acids. Germline V gene lookup returns CDR1 LNHNV and CDR2 YYDKDF (reference sequence). Trimming shortened V by 1 base and J by 3 bases, and 13 bases separated the two germline ends. The CDR3 is CATSRGTGTLYEQYF. CDR3 coding DNA: TGTGCCACCAGCAGAGGAACCGGGACTCTCTACGAGCAGTACTTC.

This clonotype came up many times. V is TRBV5-5 and J is TRBJ1-6; the D is unclear. The CDR3 runs to 13 residues. Trimming stripped 7 bases from V and 3 bases from J, with 8 bases between. Germline lookup yields CDR1 SGHKS and CDR2 YYEKEE (reference sequence). In nucleotides, the CDR3 is TGTGCCAGCGAACAGTACTATAATTCACCCCTCCACTTT. Residues: CASEQYYNSPLHF.

This clonotype appeared a few times. The chain uses TRBV29-1 and TRBJ1-1; a weak D match, TRBD1 (5 bases). CDR3 length equals 15 residues. V lost 7 bases to trimming and J lost 1 base, with 19 bases between them. The germline CDR1 and CDR2 sequences are SQVTM and ANQGSEA. CDR3 DNA: TGCAGCGCACGGGACGGCTGGGGCGGGAACACTGAAGCTTTCTTT. The encoded protein is CSARDGWGGNTEAFF. Full variable domain (missing parts from reference TRBV29-1 and TRBJ1-1): SAVISQKPSRDICQRGTSLTIQCQVDSQVTMMFWYRQQPGQSLTLIATANQGSEATYESGFVIDKFPISRPNLTFSTLTVSNMSPEDSSIYLCSARDGWGGNTEAFFGQGTRLTVV.

This clonotype was picked up many times. The chain couples TRBV5-4 to TRBJ1-2; no definite D call. CDR3 length: 14 amino acids. The V and J ends lost 0 bases and 2 bases respectively, with 8 bases between them. CDR1 SGHNT and CDR2 YYREEE come from the germline V gene (reference sequence). The CDR3 protein is CASSLEGRNYGYTF. The CDR3 DNA is TGTGCCAGCAGCTTGGAAGGAAGGAACTATGGCTACACCTTC.

This chain connects TRBV19 to TRBJ1-5; D not resolved. Germline-derived CDR1 and CDR2 are LNHDA and SQIVND (reference sequence). There are 16 residues in the CDR3. V shed 3 bases and J shed 1 base, with 13 bases lying between them. DNA for the CDR3: TGTGCCAGTAGTATTCCCCGGGGTAGGAGCAATCAGCCCCAGCATTTT. It translates to CASSIPRGRSNQPQHF.

Ten or more counts support this clonotype. This sequence joins TRBV7-2 and TRBJ2-7, with 9 bases identical to TRBD1. This CDR3 region has 15 residues. V gave up 4 bases and J gave up 7 bases; unmatched junction bases: 11. The germline gives CDR1 SGHTA, CDR2 FQGNSA. The CDR3 DNA follows: TGTGCCAGCAGCTCACAGGGGGCCCTTATACAGGAGCAGTACTTC. Its protein product is CASSSQGALIQEQYF.

The sample holds a few counts of this clonotype. The rearrangement uses TRBV11-2 and TRBJ2-1, with TRBD1 as a possible D gene (7 bases). The CDR3 length is 16 residues. Between the trimmed V and J ends, which lost 1 base and 2 bases, there was a span of 12 bases. Germline CDR1 and CDR2: SGHAT and FQNNGV. The chain's CDR3 is CASSLGGRGAYNEQFF. Here the CDR3 DNA reads TGTGCCAGCAGCTTAGGAGGCAGGGGGGCCTACAATGAGCAGTTCTTC.

This clonotype was detected only a few times. The chain recombines TRBV5-1 with TRBJ2-2, with a possible D match to TRBD1 (5 bases). This CDR3 is 16 amino acids long. Per the germline V gene, CDR1 is SGHRS and CDR2 is YFSETQ. The germline V and J ends were trimmed by 6 bases and 2 bases, with 17 bases remaining between them. CDR3 region: CASTPWSGANTGELFF. The CDR3 bases are TGCGCCAGCACCCCGTGGAGTGGGGCTAACACCGGGGAGCTGTTTTTT. Based on the CDR3 plus reference TRBV5-1 and TRBJ2-2, the full variable domain is KAGVTQTPRYLIKTRGQQVTLSCSPISGHRSVSWYQQTPGQGLQFLFEYFSETQRNKGNFPGRFSGRQFSNSRSEMNVSTLELGDSALYLCASTPWSGANTGELFFGEGSRLTVL.

This clonotype was detected ten times or more. The gene calls are TRBV2 and TRBJ2-2, with D possibly being TRBD2 (5 bases). V shed 6 bases and J shed 5 bases, with 10 bases lying between them. The CDR3 consists of 13 residues. In germline, CDR1 is SNHLY, CDR2 FYNNEI. In DNA form, the CDR3 reads TGTGCCAGCAGCAACTGGGAGACCGGGGAGCTGTTTTTT. Translating it yields CASSNWETGELFF.

J is TRBJ2-1 and V is TRBV7-9; a weak D match, TRBD1 (6 bases). Trimming cost V 5 bases and J 6 bases, with 23 bases left between them. Germline V gene sequence: CDR1 SEHNR, CDR2 FQNEAQ (reference sequence). CDR3 length: 17 residues. CDR3 loop: CASSQNREQGHSNEQFF. The CDR3 DNA sequence: TGTGCCAGCAGCCAGAACAGGGAGCAAGGTCATAGCAATGAGCAGTTCTTC.

The CDR3 DNA is TGTGCCAGCATCGGCGATTCCTACGAGCAGTACTTC. The encoded protein is CASIGDSYEQYF. The chain employs TRBV6-6 and TRBJ2-7, with unresolved D. Trimming removed 7 bases from V and 1 base from J, with 8 bases in between. This CDR3 is 12 amino acids long. The V gene's germline CDR1 is MNHNY and CDR2 SVGAGI (reference sequence).

The table lists this clonotype with many counts. This CDR3 is CATSPQPGNEQYF. The DNA of the CDR3 is TGTGCCACCAGCCCACAACCGGGTAACGAGCAGTACTTC. V and J are TRBV15 and TRBJ2-7; D gene ambiguous. CDR3 size: 13 residues. The V gene lost 5 bases and the J gene lost 5 bases, with 13 bases spanning the gap. From germline, CDR1 is LNHNV and CDR2 YYDKDF (reference sequence).

This clonotype was seen a few times. V usage is TRBV7-3 and J usage is TRBJ2-2, with 8 bases aligning to TRBD1. CDR1 is SGHTA, CDR2 FQGTGA, per germline. There are 17 residues in the CDR3. With 1 base clipped from V and 4 bases from J, the junction kept 8 bases outside the gene matches. CDR3 sequence: CASSLMAAGGITGELFF. CDR3 in DNA: TGTGCCAGCAGCTTAATGGCGGCAGGGGGCATCACCGGGGAGCTGTTTTTT.

The chain carries TRBV4-3 and TRBJ2-3; D gene unclear. The CDR3 contains 13 residues. The V gene's germline CDR1 is LGHNA and CDR2 YSLEER. V lost 4 bases and J lost 3, with 8 bases in between. In nucleotides, the CDR3 is TGCGCCAGCAGCCGGAAGAGGACAGATACGCAGTATTTT. Translation gives CASSRKRTDTQYF.

This clonotype was detected ten times or more. The chain has TRBV10-2 and TRBJ2-5, with TRBD2 matching 10 bases. Germline trimming cut 2 bases from V and 8 bases from J; bases unmatched to any gene: 8. Germline CDR1 reads WSHSY; CDR2 reads SAAADI. The CDR3 runs to 15 residues. The CDR3 coding sequence is TGCGCCAGCAGTGAGACGGCTAGCGGGGGACCAACCCAGTACTTC. It is translated as CASSETASGGPTQYF.

The chain carries TRBV2 and TRBJ2-1; TRBD2 matches 7 bases. The CDR3 loop spans 14 amino acids. Germline trimming cut 2 bases from V and 7 bases from J; bases unmatched to any gene: 5. Germline CDR1 and CDR2: SNHLY and FYNNEI. In DNA, the CDR3 is TGTGCCAGCAGTGAATTACTAGCGACGAATGAGCAGTTCTTC. Its translation: CASSELLATNEQFF.

This clonotype was seen a few times. The chain combines TRBV5-1 with TRBJ2-7; D might be TRBD1 or TRBD2, each matching 5 bases. CDR3 length equals 16 residues. V lost 4 bases and J lost 3, with 20 bases in between. The germline V gene has CDR1 SGHRS and CDR2 YFSETQ. The CDR3 sequence is CASSRLPGTESYEQYF. CDR3 DNA: TGCGCCAGCAGCCGACTCCCCGGGACGGAAAGCTACGAGCAGTACTTC.

This clonotype was observed many times. This chain uses TRBV7-2 with TRBJ1-2, with 10 bases fitting TRBD1. CDR1 is SGHTA, CDR2 FQGNSA, per germline. V lost 5 bases and J lost 4; bases outside the gene matches: 10. The CDR3 totals 16 residues. The DNA for the CDR3 is TGTGCCAGCAGCAACACCCGGACAGGGGGAACCTATGGCTACACCTTC. Its translation: CASSNTRTGGTYGYTF.

This clonotype was detected a few times. The chain combines TRBV14 with TRBJ1-2, with D tentatively TRBD1 (5 bases). CDR1 is SGHDN, CDR2 FVKESK, per germline. Trimming removed 0 bases at V and 8 bases at J, with 10 bases between. There are 13 residues in the CDR3. In nucleotides, the CDR3 is TGTGCCAGCAGCCAAGATGAATGGGACGGCTACACCTTC. Translation gives CASSQDEWDGYTF.

This clonotype was counted at least ten times. This sequence joins TRBV20-1 and TRBJ1-2; 12 bases line up with TRBD1. The junction had 6 bases not matched to a gene; V was cut back by 1 base and J by 6 bases. Germline loops: CDR1 DFQATT, CDR2 SNEGSKA (reference sequence). The CDR3 sequence is 15 residues long. CDR3 region: CSARATGTGGDGYTF. CDR3 in DNA: TGCAGTGCTAGAGCAACCGGGACAGGGGGCGATGGCTACACCTTC.